The next 29 T cell receptor beta chains were all read from a single sample in a study of CD8+ T cells in alopecia areata. Sequencing templates came from extracted RNA that was reverse transcribed into cDNA. Method: immunoSEQ multiplex PCR; TCRdb's copy keeps in-frame clones and lacks some. The sample shows under 350,000 clones, none of them appearing just once. The study sorted pooled cutaneous lymph node cells by CD4, CD8alpha, NKG2D, NKG2ACE and other markers. Sequencing used CD4+ T cells sorted from a lymph node. These receptors came from a C3H/HeJ mouse with alopecia areata. For this strain, the MHC haplotype corresponds to H2-k.

The sample holds a few counts of this clone. Here the gene names and germline are mouse. The read ends 4 residues early relative to the CDR3; the germline J gene fills the gap. This chain joins TRBV31 and TRBJ2-1; 10 bases align to TRBD1. Germline values: CDR1 GKSSPN, CDR2 SITVG. The ends lost 3 bases at V and 5 bases at J; junction bases unmatched: 4. This CDR3 contains 14 residues. CDR3 amino acids: CAWSPGQGDAEQFF. CDR3 DNA, as far as it was read: TGTGCCTGGAGCCCTGGACAGGGGGATGCT.

This clone showed up just a few times. Gene names are the mouse ones. The read ends 4 residues before the CDR3 terminus; that terminus is restored from the germline J gene. The chain carries TRBV13-2 and TRBJ1-2, with 9 bases matching TRBD1. CDR1 NNHNN and CDR2 SYGAGS come from the germline V gene (reference sequence). V trimming: 2 bases; J trimming: 2 bases; junction bases outside the gene matches: 7. The CDR3 has 16 residues. Partial CDR3 DNA: TGTGCCAGCGGTGACAGGACAGGGGATAGGAACTCC. Encoded protein: CASGDRTGDRNS. The entire CDR3 protein reads CASGDRTGDRNSDYTF.

A few counts support this clone. Gene names follow the mouse nomenclature. The sequenced CDR3 bases are TGTGCCAGCAGCCAAGGGACAGGGTTCCACACA. Amino acid sequence: CASSQGTGFHT. The complete CDR3 sequence is CASSQGTGFHTEVFF. The chain employs TRBV5 and TRBJ1-1; 8 nucleotides match TRBD1. The read terminates 4 residues ahead of where the CDR3 ends, so the germline J gene completes it. This CDR3 has 15 amino acids. Germline CDR1 and CDR2: LGHNA and YNLKQL (reference sequence). Unmatched junction bases numbered 4, after V lost 1 base and J lost 3 bases.

As concerns this clone: Mouse gene names apply. The read ends 4 residues early relative to the CDR3; the germline J gene fills the gap. Other DNA sequences in this sample translate to the same CDR3. The chain has TRBV1 and TRBJ2-7; 12 bases match TRBD2. Per germline, CDR1 NSQYPW and CDR2 LRSPGD (reference sequence). The J segment lost 3 bases and the V segment lost 4 bases, leaving 1 base of the junction unmatched. The CDR3 is 14 amino acids. This CDR3 is CTCSGLGGRYEQYF. The covered CDR3 bases are TGCACCTGCAGTGGACTGGGGGGGCGCTAT.

On this clone: The genes and germline here are from mouse. Sequencing ends 4 residues short of the CDR3 end; the germline J gene provides the rest. The sample contains more than one DNA sequence encoding this CDR3. V is TRBV19 and J is TRBJ2-1; no definite D call. Germline V gene lookup returns CDR1 FNHDT and CDR2 SITEND (reference sequence). V was shortened by 3 bases and J by 2 bases, with 3 bases between the two germline ends. The CDR3 spans 12 residues. CDR3 amino acids: CASSTYYAEQFF. The sequenced CDR3 bases are TGTGCCAGCAGTACATACTATGCT.

Turning to this clone: Gene labels here are mouse ones. The read finishes 3 residues shy of the CDR3 end, and the germline J gene is used to complete it. The gene calls are TRBV13-1 and TRBJ1-6, with 7 bases aligning to TRBD1. TRBJ1-6 is filed as an ORF, its function uncertain. The germline CDR1 and CDR2 sequences are NSHNY and SYGAGN. The V gene end was trimmed by 5 bases and the J gene end by 5 bases; junction bases not matched to a gene: 7. The CDR3 totals 15 residues. The DNA read from the CDR3 is TGTGCCAGCAGACCCAGGGGGAGCGATAATTCGCCC. It codes for CASRPRGSDNSP. The entire CDR3 is CASRPRGSDNSPLYF.

About this clone: Any gene name here is a mouse gene name. The CDR3 is cut off 4 residues early in the read; its end comes from the germline J gene. This same CDR3 is encoded by further DNA sequences in the sample. This chain links TRBV5 with TRBJ2-7; 7 positions agree with TRBD1. The V gene's germline CDR1 is LGHNA and CDR2 YNLKQL (reference sequence). Trimming removed 4 bases from V and 0 bases from J; junction bases left unmatched: 3. The CDR3 has 14 residues. The sequenced CDR3 bases are TGTGCCAGCAGCCCCAGACAGGGCTCCTAT. Translated, it gives CASSPRQGSY. The whole CDR3 sequence is CASSPRQGSYEQYF.

With regard to this clone: Genes and germline come from the mouse. Read sequence stops 4 residues before the CDR3 end, and the germline J gene provides the missing end. V is TRBV13-3 and J is TRBJ2-5; 11 bases fit TRBD1. The CDR3 spans 14 residues. CDR1 and CDR2 from the germline V gene are NNHDY and SYVADS. This chain's CDR3 is CASRRTGGDDTQYF. The part of the CDR3 DNA that was read is TGTGCCAGCAGGAGGACAGGGGGCGACGAC.

This clone was recorded a few times. The genes and germline here are from mouse. Read data end 4 residues before the CDR3 end; the end is taken from the germline J gene. The chain joins TRBV19 to TRBJ2-1; 9 bases align to TRBD1. In germline, CDR1 is FNHDT, CDR2 SITEND (reference sequence). J was trimmed by 5 bases and V by 9 bases; bases with no gene match: 6. The CDR3 is 13 amino acids. CDR3 amino acids: CATGQGLDAEQFF. Partial CDR3 DNA: TGTGCCACAGGACAGGGGCTGGATGCT.

This clone was seen ten or more times. Each gene name is a mouse one. The sequenced fragment ends 4 residues before the CDR3 boundary, so the rest is inferred from the germline J gene. The V and J genes are TRBV13-1 and TRBJ2-2, with D unresolved. The CDR3 contains 13 residues. The ends were cut back, 0 bases at V and 5 bases at J, with 5 bases in the middle. The germline V gene has CDR1 NSHNY and CDR2 SYGAGN. The CDR3 protein is CASSDVHTGQLYF. CDR3 DNA (partial): TGTGCCAGCAGTGATGTCCATACCGGG.

Note on this clone: The gene symbols are mouse symbols. The read gets to within 4 residues of the CDR3 end, and the germline J gene fills in the rest. The J gene is TRBJ2-7, the V gene TRBV19; 7 bases are a match to TRBD2. Germline V gene sequence: CDR1 FNHDT, CDR2 SITEND (reference sequence). The CDR3 totals 12 residues. The part of the CDR3 DNA that was read is TGTGCCAGTCCCCGACTGGGATAT. Amino acid sequence: CASPRLGY. The whole CDR3 protein is CASPRLGYEQYF.

As concerns this clone: Mouse gene names apply. The CDR3 DNA, read in part, is TGTGCCAGCAGTATCACCCGACAGTAT. Its protein is CASSITRQY. The complete CDR3 protein is CASSITRQYEQYF. This chain connects TRBV19 to TRBJ2-7; TRBD1 is a possible D gene (5 bases). Coverage ceases 4 residues before the CDR3 finishes, and the germline J gene fills in the end. CDR1 FNHDT and CDR2 SITEND come from the germline V gene (reference sequence). The CDR3 contains 13 residues.

Notes on this clone: Gene names are the mouse ones. Read coverage stops 4 residues before the CDR3 terminus; the germline J gene supplies the remainder. The chain uses TRBV4 and TRBJ2-2; the D is unclear. V lost 4 bases to trimming and J lost 0 bases, with 3 bases between them. The germline V gene has CDR1 LGHDT and CDR2 YNNKQL (reference sequence). The CDR3 loop spans 13 amino acids. The CDR3 here is CASSSTNTGQLYF. CDR3 DNA (partial): TGTGCCAGCAGCTCAACAAACACCGGG.

This clone was seen a handful of times. All gene names here are mouse names. The read halts 4 residues ahead of the CDR3 end, with the missing end drawn from the germline J gene. The V gene is TRBV19, the J gene TRBJ1-1; 7 positions agree with TRBD1. V lost 3 bases to trimming and J lost 0 bases; unmatched junction nucleotides: 2. Germline V gene sequence: CDR1 FNHDT, CDR2 SITEND (reference sequence). This CDR3 spans 14 amino acids. The part of the CDR3 DNA that was read is TGTGCCAGCAGTACCGGGACAGCAAACACA. The encoded protein is CASSTGTANT. The whole CDR3 is CASSTGTANTEVFF.

On this clone itself: The listed genes are named as in mouse. The CDR3 is cut off 4 residues early in the read; its end comes from the germline J gene. The V and J genes are TRBV5 and TRBJ2-2; 7 bases map to TRBD1. The CDR3 extends over 16 amino acids. Losses at the gene ends were 2 bases for V and 2 bases for J; bases not matched to a gene: 5. The germline CDR1 and CDR2 sequences are LGHNA and YNLKQL (reference sequence). The part of the CDR3 DNA that was read is TGTGCCAGCAGCCAACCCGGGACAGTTAACACCGGG. Translation gives CASSQPGTVNTG. The CDR3 in full is CASSQPGTVNTGQLYF.

Comments on this clone: The listed genes are named as in mouse. Read sequence stops 4 residues before the CDR3 end, and the germline J gene provides the missing end. The rearrangement uses TRBV13-2 and TRBJ2-7; 9 nucleotides agree with TRBD2. This CDR3 is built from 12 residues. Germline V gives CDR1 NNHNN, CDR2 SYGAGS (reference sequence). The CDR3 DNA, read in part, is TGTGCCAGCACTGGGGGGTCTTAT. It encodes CASTGGSY. The full CDR3 sequence reads CASTGGSYEQYF.

This clone appeared a few times. Gene names and germline refer to mouse. The sequence runs out 4 residues before the end of the CDR3; the remainder is reconstructed from the germline J gene. The V and J genes are TRBV5 and TRBJ1-2; no reliable D call. Trimming took 0 bases from V and 0 from J, leaving 11 bases between them. There are 16 residues in the CDR3. The V gene's germline CDR1 is LGHNA and CDR2 YNLKQL (reference sequence). Partial CDR3 DNA: TGTGCCAGCAGCCAAGACCCCCGTACTGCAAACTCC. Protein: CASSQDPRTANS. The entire CDR3 protein reads CASSQDPRTANSDYTF.

With regard to this clone: Any gene name here is a mouse gene name. From the germline J gene comes the end of the CDR3, since the read stops 4 residues before it. Different DNA sequences within this sample yield the same CDR3. The chain combines TRBV19 with TRBJ2-7; TRBD1 agrees at 8 bases. Germline V gene sequence: CDR1 FNHDT, CDR2 SITEND (reference sequence). This CDR3 region has 12 residues. Incomplete CDR3 DNA: TGTGCCAGCAGTTTGACAGGGGAT. This sequence encodes CASSLTGD. The CDR3 in its entirety is CASSLTGDEQYF.

This clone was observed a handful of times. Gene and germline names: mouse. Read coverage stops 4 residues before the CDR3 terminus; the germline J gene supplies the remainder. The V gene is TRBV19, the J gene TRBJ2-1, with 14 bases aligning to TRBD2. With 5 bases clipped from V and 0 bases from J, the junction kept 10 bases outside the gene matches. The CDR3 runs 19 residues. CDR1 is FNHDT and CDR2 is SITEND in the germline V gene (reference sequence). The sequenced CDR3 bases are TGTGCCAGCAGCCCCCCGGGACTGGGGGGGCGTTATAACTATGCT. This gives the protein CASSPPGLGGRYNYA. The full CDR3 protein is CASSPPGLGGRYNYAEQFF.

This clone was seen more than once but under ten times. The gene names given are mouse names. With the read ending 4 residues before the CDR3 end, the germline J gene is used to fill in that end. V gene TRBV5 combines with J gene TRBJ1-2; tentatively, D is TRBD1 (6 bases). The length of the CDR3 is 17 residues. The V gene's germline CDR1 is LGHNA and CDR2 YNLKQL (reference sequence). The CDR3 spells CASSQIDIWGGAIDYTF. The sequenced part of the CDR3 DNA is TGTGCCAGCAGCCAAATCGATATCTGGGGGGGCGCGATC.

Of note for this clone: The gene names given are mouse names. Incomplete CDR3 DNA: TGTGCCACAAAGGGGCTGGGGGGCTTTAACTATGCT. Amino acid sequence: CATKGLGGFNYA. The entire CDR3 is CATKGLGGFNYAEQFF. The rearrangement uses TRBV19 and TRBJ2-1; TRBD2 agrees at 8 bases. The read finishes 4 residues shy of the CDR3 end, and the germline J gene is used to complete it. Trimming took 9 bases from V and 0 from J; bases not matched to a gene: 11. The CDR3 runs 16 residues. The germline CDR1 and CDR2 sequences are FNHDT and SITEND (reference sequence).

Note on this clone: Gene names refer to mouse genes. The read ends 4 residues shy of where the CDR3 ends; the end is completed using the germline J gene. The sample holds other DNA sequences that translate to the same CDR3. The chain joins TRBV13-1 to TRBJ2-3; tentatively, D is TRBD1 (6 bases). The CDR3 has 13 residues. From germline, CDR1 is NSHNY and CDR2 SYGAGN. The V end was cut by 3 bases, the J end by 3 bases, with 8 bases between. Incomplete CDR3 DNA: TGTGCCAGCAGTGTCAGGGGAGCAGAA. Translation gives CASSVRGAE. The whole CDR3 region reads CASSVRGAETLYF.

This clone was found a few times. Here the gene names and germline are mouse. Coverage ceases 4 residues before the CDR3 finishes, and the germline J gene fills in the end. V is TRBV13-3 and J is TRBJ2-3, with 12 bases lining up with TRBD1. The V and J ends lost 5 bases and 4 bases, in that order; junction bases with no gene match: 5. CDR1 is NNHDY and CDR2 is SYVADS in the germline V gene. The CDR3 length is 15 residues. CDR3 DNA, as far as it was read: TGTGCCAGCAGAGCGGGACAGGGGGCTTCAGAA. It specifies CASRAGQGASE. From start to end, the CDR3 is CASRAGQGASETLYF.

On this clone itself: Gene and germline names: mouse. The missing CDR3 end, 4 residues past where the read stops, is filled in from the germline J gene. The chain joins TRBV13-1 to TRBJ1-1; D ambiguous. Per germline, CDR1 NSHNY and CDR2 SYGAGN. The CDR3 is 12 amino acids. The covered CDR3 bases are TGTGCCAGCAGTGATCCCAGGACA. Its protein product is CASSDPRT. The complete CDR3 reads CASSDPRTEVFF.

As regards this clone: The genes are named according to mouse. Sequencing ends 4 residues short of the CDR3 end; the germline J gene provides the rest. The chain links TRBV5 to TRBJ2-1, with a weak D call TRBD1 (5 bases). Trimming removed 0 bases at V and 1 base at J, with 10 bases between. In germline, CDR1 is LGHNA, CDR2 YNLKQL (reference sequence). This CDR3 spans 16 amino acids. The CDR3 bases that were read are TGTGCCAGCAGCCAAGACTTAGACAGCAACTATGCT. It yields the protein CASSQDLDSNYA. The CDR3 as a whole reads CASSQDLDSNYAEQFF.

A note on this clone: This may be a read error: a much more frequent sequence differs by one nucleotide. Genes here carry mouse names. From the germline J gene comes the end of the CDR3, since the read stops 4 residues before it. Other DNA sequences in the same sample also yield this CDR3. J is TRBJ1-1 and V is TRBV5, with 7 bases aligning to TRBD1. V trimming: 4 bases; J trimming: 0 bases; junction bases outside the gene matches: 2. The germline gives CDR1 LGHNA, CDR2 YNLKQL (reference sequence). The CDR3 is 14 amino acids. The CDR3 sequence: CASSPGQANTEVFF. Partial CDR3 DNA: TGTGCCAGCAGCCCCGGACAGGCAAACACA.

Regarding this clone: Gene names are the mouse ones. The CDR3 end is not reached by the read, which stops 4 residues before it; the germline J gene fills it in. Other DNA sequences in this specimen translate into the identical CDR3. The chain has TRBV19 and TRBJ2-1; 8 bases map to TRBD2. Looked up from germline, CDR1 is FNHDT and CDR2 is SITEND (reference sequence). V gave up 5 bases and J gave up 1 base; unmatched junction bases: 5. The CDR3 extends over 15 amino acids. The CDR3 is CASSPGTGNYAEQFF. CDR3 DNA (partial): TGTGCCAGCAGCCCTGGGACTGGCAACTATGCT.

Details on this clone: Gene names follow the mouse nomenclature. The CDR3 loop is CASSENRGGSQNTLYF. CDR3 DNA (partial): TGTGCCAGCAGTGAGAACAGGGGGGGAAGTCAAAAC. The rearrangement links TRBV13-1 to TRBJ2-4, with D tentatively TRBD1 (8 bases). The read terminates 4 residues ahead of where the CDR3 ends, so the germline J gene completes it. Germline lookup yields CDR1 NSHNY and CDR2 SYGAGN. The V end lost 2 bases, the J end lost 0 bases, and 13 bases lay between the germline ends. The CDR3 runs 16 residues.

Comments on this clone: The genes and germline here are from mouse. Other DNA sequences of this sample code for an identical CDR3. The sequenced CDR3 bases are TGTGCCAGCAGTCGGACTGGGGGAAACTATGCT. It is translated as CASSRTGGNYA. The full-length CDR3 reads as CASSRTGGNYAEQFF. This rearrangement joins TRBV14 to TRBJ2-1; 10 bases map to TRBD2. The read stops 4 residues short of the end of the CDR3; the missing end is completed from the germline J gene. CDR1 and CDR2 from the germline V gene are SGHDT and FRDEAV. This CDR3 spans 15 amino acids. Trimming took 4 bases from V and 1 from J; bases not matched to a gene: 2.